This T cell receptor (beta chain) was profiled in a study of long-term antiretroviral therapy in people with HIV. Researchers report immunoSEQ v3.0 was run at survey level. Here immunoSEQ multiplex PCR was the method, and the copy in TCRdb shows in-frame clones only, minus some. The data contain approximately 20,000 clones, about 91% of them singletons. Roughly 0.95-11 million cryopreserved PBMC were held in samples before DNA extraction. This clone appeared a single time. Germline trimming cut 6 bases from V and 7 bases from J; bases unmatched to any gene: 9. CDR1 is MNHNS and CDR2 is SASEGT in the germline V gene. This CDR3 has 15 amino acids.

Material: unsorted PBMCs, obtained 2.1 years after starting antiretroviral therapy. This sequence was found in a man in his late teens or twenties with HIV. The chain uses TRBV6-1 and TRBJ1-2, with 12 bases fitting TRBD1. CDR3 DNA sequence: TGTGCCAGCAGGCCTCCGGGACAGGGGGCGGGTGGCTACACCTTC. This sequence encodes CASRPPGQGAGGYTF.